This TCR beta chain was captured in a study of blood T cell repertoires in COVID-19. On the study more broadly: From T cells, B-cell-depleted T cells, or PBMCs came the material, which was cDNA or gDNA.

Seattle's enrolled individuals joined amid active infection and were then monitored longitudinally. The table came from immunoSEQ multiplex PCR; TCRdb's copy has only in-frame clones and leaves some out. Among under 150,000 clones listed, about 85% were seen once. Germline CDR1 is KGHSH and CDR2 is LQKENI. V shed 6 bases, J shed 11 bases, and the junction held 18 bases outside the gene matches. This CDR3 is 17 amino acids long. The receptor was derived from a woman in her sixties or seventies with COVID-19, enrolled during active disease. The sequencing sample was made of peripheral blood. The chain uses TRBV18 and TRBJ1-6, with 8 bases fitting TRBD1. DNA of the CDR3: TGTGCCAGCTCTCGCTCTCCCGGACAGGGAGTAGGTACACCCCTCCACTTT. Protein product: CASSRSPGQGVGTPLHF.